The clone carrying this T cell receptor (beta chain) came up many times. Its antigen is unidentified. This record comes from a study of molecular identifiers for immune sequencing clone quantification. Whole-study findings and limits: Clones carrying above 20 RNA copies accounted for over 97% of effector molecules, under 1% in naive cells. Among 930,000 or so naive cells, as was reported, spiked Jurkat TCR RNA from one cell was detectable. Shared barcodes on identical TCR molecules could underestimate the sizes of highly expanded clones.

This CDR3 comprises 14 residues. Losses at the gene ends were 3 bases for V and 4 bases for J; bases not matched to a gene: 2. Germline V gene data show CDR1 as SGHRS and CDR2 as YFSETQ. TCRdb passed the PCR reads through MiXCR, listing each CDR3 protein once. The sample shows 600,000 to 650,000 distinct CDR3 sequences, about 20% of them seen only once. Naive CD8 T cells were sorted as CD8+CD4-CCR7+CD45RA+. This clonotype was sampled from a human donor in good health. Some libraries in this study had Jurkat cell RNA spiked in. The chain is built from TRBV5-1 and TRBJ2-3; 10 bases fit TRBD1. Sequencing was done on a sample of naive CD8+ T cells from blood, with Jurkat cell RNA spiked in. The subset here: FACS-sorted CD8+CD4-CCR7+CD45RA+ naive T cells. CDR3 residues: CASSSGQGADTQYF. DNA of the CDR3: TGCGCCAGCAGCTCCGGACAGGGGGCAGATACGCAGTATTTT.